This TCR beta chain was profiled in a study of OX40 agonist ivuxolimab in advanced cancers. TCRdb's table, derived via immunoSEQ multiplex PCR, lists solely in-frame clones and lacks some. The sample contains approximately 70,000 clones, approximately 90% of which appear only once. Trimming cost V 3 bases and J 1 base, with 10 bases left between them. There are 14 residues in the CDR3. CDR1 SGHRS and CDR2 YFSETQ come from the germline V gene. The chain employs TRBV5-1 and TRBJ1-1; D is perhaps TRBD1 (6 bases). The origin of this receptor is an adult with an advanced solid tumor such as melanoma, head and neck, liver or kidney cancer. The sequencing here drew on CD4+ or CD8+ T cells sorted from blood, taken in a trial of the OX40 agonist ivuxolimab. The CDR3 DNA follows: TGCGCCAGCAGCTACAAGACAGGGAACACTGAAGCTTTCTTT. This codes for CASSYKTGNTEAFF.